This is a list of T cell receptor beta chains from one sample in a study of T-cell memory formation after mild COVID-19. TCRdb ran MiXCR on the 5' RACE reads and lists one entry per CDR3 protein. Here the sample spans about 140,000 distinct CDR3 sequences, 11% to 15% being singletons. Sequencing used PBMCs or a T cell subset sorted from them (not recorded which). These receptors were obtained from an adult woman who had mild COVID-19 (a few samples of this study predate the infection). Cell type and time point are not known. The CDR3 runs from the conserved cysteine through the conserved F or W.

>TRBV5-1|TRBJ2-3
CASSSRTSGGITDTQYF
>TRBV4-3|TRBJ2-7
CASSQGGNRGYEQYF
>TRBV7-9|TRBJ1-1
CASSPSGLNTEAFF
>TRBV6-6|TRBJ2-1
CASSYEREGWYNEQFF
>TRBV25-1|TRBJ2-7
CASSDFYEQYF
>TRBV9|TRBJ1-1
CASSVATVGYTEAFF
>TRBV20-1|TRBJ1-1
CSARDRHRGATEAFF
>TRBV4-2|TRBJ2-5
CASSQEGTITFQETQYF
>TRBV1|TRBJ2-3
CTSSQEANGGAGCSTDTQYF
>TRBV7-2|TRBJ2-3
CASSSGLAGGNTDTQYF
>TRBV19|TRBJ2-5
CASSRSLGGETQYF
>TRBV6-6|TRBJ1-1
CASSYDPGPRNTEAFF
>TRBV7-9|TRBJ1-1
CASSLVQGGDTEAFF
>TRBV6-5|TRBJ1-1
CASSYGGRRKAFF